The 5 T cell receptor beta chains listed next were all sequenced from one sample in a study of T cells in Graves' hyperthyroidism and ophthalmopathy. RNA transcripts were the template for amplifying TCR beta CDR3 regions. A first-round RT-PCR of the TCR CDR3 used the HTBI primer set. A single record per CDR3 protein comes from TCRdb applying MiXCR to the multiplex PCR reads. Of roughly 500,000 distinct CDR3 sequences listed, around 42% are singletons. Input material: peripheral blood or thyroid tissue (not recorded which). The receptor set was obtained from an adult woman with Graves' disease, either hyperthyroidism or ophthalmopathy (not recorded which).

The chain carries TRBV20-1 and TRBJ1-5, with 11 positions matching TRBD1. J was trimmed by 2 bases and V by 6 bases; bases with no gene match: 6. Germline-derived CDR1 and CDR2 are DFQATT and SNEGSKA (reference sequence). The CDR3 loop spans 15 amino acids. The CDR3: CSAMGQGDRNQPQHF. The CDR3 DNA follows: TGCAGTGCGATGGGACAGGGGGATCGCAATCAGCCCCAGCATTTT.

This clonotype was recorded a few times. The rearrangement uses TRBV7-2 and TRBJ2-1; TRBD1 is a possible D gene (6 bases). Trimming shortened V by 5 bases and J by 5 bases, and 13 bases separated the two germline ends. The CDR3 runs to 14 residues. CDR1 and CDR2 from the germline V gene are SGHTA and FQGNSA. CDR3 protein: CASSQQGYDNEQFF. The CDR3 DNA sequence: TGTGCCAGCAGCCAACAGGGTTATGACAATGAGCAGTTCTTC.

This sequence joins TRBV5-1 and TRBJ2-6; 8 bases line up with TRBD2. The germline V gene has CDR1 SGHRS and CDR2 YFSETQ. V shed 3 bases, J shed 11 bases, and the junction held 10 bases outside the gene matches. This CDR3 contains 15 residues. CDR3 protein: CASSSGGTPAYVLTF. CDR3 nucleotides: TGCGCCAGCAGCTCGGGGGGGACTCCAGCCTACGTCCTGACTTTC.

This clonotype was counted between two and nine times. The V call is TRBV29-1, the J call TRBJ1-1; tentative D call: TRBD1 (5 bases). With 6 bases removed from V and 1 base from J, the gap between germline ends came to 6 bases. Germline V gene data show CDR1 as SQVTM and CDR2 as ANQGSEA. This CDR3 comprises 11 residues. The DNA of the CDR3 is TGCAGCGTGGACAAGAACACTGAAGCTTTCTTT. This encodes CSVDKNTEAFF.

This clonotype was detected many times. The J gene is TRBJ2-7, the V gene TRBV7-2; 13 bases align to TRBD2. The CDR3 has 15 amino acids. V lost 4 bases to trimming and J lost 0 bases; unmatched junction nucleotides: 0. Germline V gene data show CDR1 as SGHTA and CDR2 as FQGNSA. CDR3 protein: CASSWTSGSSYEQYF. The CDR3, as DNA: TGTGCCAGCAGCTGGACTAGCGGGAGCTCCTACGAGCAGTACTTC.